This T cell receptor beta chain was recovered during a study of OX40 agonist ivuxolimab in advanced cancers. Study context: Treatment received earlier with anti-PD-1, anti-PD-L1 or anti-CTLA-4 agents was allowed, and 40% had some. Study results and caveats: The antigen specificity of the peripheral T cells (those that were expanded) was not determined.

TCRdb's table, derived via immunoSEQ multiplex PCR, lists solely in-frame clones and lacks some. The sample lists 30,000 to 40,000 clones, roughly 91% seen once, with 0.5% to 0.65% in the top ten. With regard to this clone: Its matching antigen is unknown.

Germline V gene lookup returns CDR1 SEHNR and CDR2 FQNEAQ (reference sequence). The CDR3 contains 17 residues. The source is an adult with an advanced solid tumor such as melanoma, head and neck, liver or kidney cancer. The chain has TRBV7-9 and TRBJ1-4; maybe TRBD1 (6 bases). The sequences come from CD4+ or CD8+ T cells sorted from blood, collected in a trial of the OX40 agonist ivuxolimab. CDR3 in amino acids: CAFRGLGRSATNEKLFF. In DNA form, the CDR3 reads TGTGCTTTCAGGGGCCTTGGAAGATCTGCAACTAATGAAAAACTGTTTTTT.